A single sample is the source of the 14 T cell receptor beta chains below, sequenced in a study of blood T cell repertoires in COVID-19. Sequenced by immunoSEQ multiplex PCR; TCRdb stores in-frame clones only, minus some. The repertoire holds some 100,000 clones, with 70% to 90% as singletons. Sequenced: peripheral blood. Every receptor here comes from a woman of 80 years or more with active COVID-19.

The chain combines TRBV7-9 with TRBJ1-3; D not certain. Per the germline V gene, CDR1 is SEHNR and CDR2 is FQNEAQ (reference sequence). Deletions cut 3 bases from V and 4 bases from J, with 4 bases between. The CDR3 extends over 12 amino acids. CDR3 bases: TGTGCCAGCAGCTTCGGGGGAAACACCATATATTTT. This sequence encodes CASSFGGNTIYF.

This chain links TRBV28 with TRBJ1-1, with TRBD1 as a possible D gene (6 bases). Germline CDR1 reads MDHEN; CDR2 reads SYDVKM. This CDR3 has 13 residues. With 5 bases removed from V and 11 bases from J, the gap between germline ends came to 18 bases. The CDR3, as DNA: TGTGCCAGCAGTATACAGGGAGCCGCTGGGGCTTTCTTT. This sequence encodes CASSIQGAAGAFF.

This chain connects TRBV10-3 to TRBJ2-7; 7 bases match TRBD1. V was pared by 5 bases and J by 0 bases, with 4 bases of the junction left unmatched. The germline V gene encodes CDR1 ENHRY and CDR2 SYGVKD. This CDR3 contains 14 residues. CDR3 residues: CAISPGGSSYEQYF. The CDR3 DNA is TGTGCCATCAGTCCAGGGGGTAGCTCCTACGAGCAGTACTTC.

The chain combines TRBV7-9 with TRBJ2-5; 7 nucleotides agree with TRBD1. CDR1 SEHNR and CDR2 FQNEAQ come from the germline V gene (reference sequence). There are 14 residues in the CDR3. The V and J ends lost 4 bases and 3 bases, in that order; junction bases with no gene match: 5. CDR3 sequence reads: CASSYRQGKETQYF. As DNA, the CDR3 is TGTGCCAGCAGCTACAGACAGGGTAAAGAGACCCAGTACTTC.

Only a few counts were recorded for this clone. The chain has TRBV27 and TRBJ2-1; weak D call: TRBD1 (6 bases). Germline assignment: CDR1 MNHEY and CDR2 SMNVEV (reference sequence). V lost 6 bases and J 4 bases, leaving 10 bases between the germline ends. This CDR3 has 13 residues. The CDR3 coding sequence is TGTGCCAGCAGCGAGGACAGATACAATGAGCAGTTCTTC. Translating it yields CASSEDRYNEQFF.

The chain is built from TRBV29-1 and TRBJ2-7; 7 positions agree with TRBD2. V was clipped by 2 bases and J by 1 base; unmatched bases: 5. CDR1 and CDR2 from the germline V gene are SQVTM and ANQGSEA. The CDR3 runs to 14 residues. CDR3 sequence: CSVEFQRGSYEQYF. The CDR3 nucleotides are TGCAGCGTTGAATTCCAGCGGGGATCCTACGAGCAGTACTTC.

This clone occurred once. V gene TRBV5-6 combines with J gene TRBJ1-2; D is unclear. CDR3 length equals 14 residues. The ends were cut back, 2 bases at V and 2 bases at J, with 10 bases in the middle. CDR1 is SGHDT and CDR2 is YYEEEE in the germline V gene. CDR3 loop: CASSFYRGNYGYTF. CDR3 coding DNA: TGTGCCAGCAGCTTTTACCGGGGAAACTATGGCTACACCTTC.

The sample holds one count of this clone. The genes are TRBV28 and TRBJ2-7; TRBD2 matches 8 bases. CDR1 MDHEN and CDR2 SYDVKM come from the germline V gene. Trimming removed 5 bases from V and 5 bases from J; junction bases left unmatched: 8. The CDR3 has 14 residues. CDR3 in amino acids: CASSPPGAGDEQYF. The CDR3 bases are TGTGCCAGCAGTCCCCCAGGAGCGGGAGACGAGCAGTACTTC.

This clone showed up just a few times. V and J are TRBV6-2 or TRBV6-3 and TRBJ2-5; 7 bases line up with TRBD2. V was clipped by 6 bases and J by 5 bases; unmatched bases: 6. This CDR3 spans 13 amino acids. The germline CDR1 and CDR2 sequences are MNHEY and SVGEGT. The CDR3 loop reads CASSSLASETQYF. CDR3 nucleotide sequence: TGTGCCAGCAGCTCACTAGCGTCGGAGACCCAGTACTTC.

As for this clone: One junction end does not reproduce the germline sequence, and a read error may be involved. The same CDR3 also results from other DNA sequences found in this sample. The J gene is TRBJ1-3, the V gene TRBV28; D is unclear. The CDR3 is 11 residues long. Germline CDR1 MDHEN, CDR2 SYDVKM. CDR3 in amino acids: CASSSPYAIYF. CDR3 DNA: TGCGCCAGCAGCTCCCCCTACGCCATATATTTT.

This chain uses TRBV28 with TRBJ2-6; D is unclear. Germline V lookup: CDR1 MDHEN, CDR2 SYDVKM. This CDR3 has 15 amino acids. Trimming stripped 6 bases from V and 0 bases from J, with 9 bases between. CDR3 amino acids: CASSLIYSGANVLTF. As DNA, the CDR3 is TGTGCCAGCAGCTTAATCTACTCTGGGGCCAACGTCCTGACTTTC.

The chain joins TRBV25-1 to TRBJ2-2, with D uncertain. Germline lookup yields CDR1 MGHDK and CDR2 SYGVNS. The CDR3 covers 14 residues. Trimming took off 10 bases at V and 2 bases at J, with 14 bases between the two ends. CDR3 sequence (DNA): TGTGCCACCAAGACGGAGAGAAACACCGGGGAGCTGTTTTTT. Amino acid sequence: CATKTERNTGELFF. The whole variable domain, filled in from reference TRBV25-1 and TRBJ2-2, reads EADIYQTPRYLVIGTGKKITLECSQTMGHDKMYWYQQDPGMELHLIHYSYGVNSTEKGDLSSESTVSRIRTEHFPLTLESARPSHTSQYLCATKTERNTGELFFGEGSRLTVL.

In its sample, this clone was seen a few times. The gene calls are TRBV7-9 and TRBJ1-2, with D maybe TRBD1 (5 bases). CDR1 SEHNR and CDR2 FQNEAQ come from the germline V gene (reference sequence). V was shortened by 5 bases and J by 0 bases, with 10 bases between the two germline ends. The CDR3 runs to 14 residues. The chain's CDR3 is CASSATTANYGYTF. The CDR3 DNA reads TGTGCCAGCAGCGCGACGACAGCTAACTATGGCTACACCTTC.

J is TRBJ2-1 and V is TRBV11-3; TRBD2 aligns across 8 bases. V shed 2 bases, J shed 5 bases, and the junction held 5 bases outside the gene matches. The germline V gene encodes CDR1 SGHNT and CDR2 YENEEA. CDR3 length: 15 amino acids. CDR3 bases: TGTGCCAGCAGCTTATACGGGAGGGCTGACAATGAGCAGTTCTTC. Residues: CASSLYGRADNEQFF.